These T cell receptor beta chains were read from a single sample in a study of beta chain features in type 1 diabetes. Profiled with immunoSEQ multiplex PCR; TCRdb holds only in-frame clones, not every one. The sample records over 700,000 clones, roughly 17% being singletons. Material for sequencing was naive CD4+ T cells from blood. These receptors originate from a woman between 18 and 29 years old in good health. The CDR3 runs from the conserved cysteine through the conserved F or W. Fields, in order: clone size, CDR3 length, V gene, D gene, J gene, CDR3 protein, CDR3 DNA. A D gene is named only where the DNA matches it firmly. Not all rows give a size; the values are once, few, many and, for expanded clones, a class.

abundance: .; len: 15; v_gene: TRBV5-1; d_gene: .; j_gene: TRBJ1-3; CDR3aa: CASSLSPGSGNTIYF; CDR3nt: TGCGCCAGCAGCTTGTCACCGGGATCTGGAAACACCATATATTTT
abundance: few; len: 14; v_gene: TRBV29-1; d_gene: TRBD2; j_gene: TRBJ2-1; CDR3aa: CSVVGLGTINEQFF; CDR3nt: TGCAGCGTTGTAGGACTAGGAACGATAAATGAGCAGTTCTTC
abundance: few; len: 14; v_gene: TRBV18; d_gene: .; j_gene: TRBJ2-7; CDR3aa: CASSPGNPFYEQYF; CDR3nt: TGTGCCAGCTCACCGGGGAATCCCTTCTACGAGCAGTACTTC
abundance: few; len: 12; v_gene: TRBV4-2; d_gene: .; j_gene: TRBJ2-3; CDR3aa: CASSPERDTQYF; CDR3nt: TGTGCCAGCAGCCCGGAGCGAGATACGCAGTATTTT
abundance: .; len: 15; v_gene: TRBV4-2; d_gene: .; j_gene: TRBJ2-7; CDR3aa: CASSPPGATSYEQYF; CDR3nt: TGTGCCAGCAGCCCTCCGGGAGCCACCTCCTACGAGCAGTACTTC
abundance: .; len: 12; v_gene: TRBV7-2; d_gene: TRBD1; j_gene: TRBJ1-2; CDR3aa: CASSSQGFGYTF; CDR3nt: TGTGCCAGCAGCTCACAGGGGTTTGGCTACACCTTC
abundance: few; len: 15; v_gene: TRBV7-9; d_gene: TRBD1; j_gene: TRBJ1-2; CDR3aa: CASSFGQGANYGYTF; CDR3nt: TGTGCCAGCAGCTTCGGACAGGGAGCTAACTATGGCTACACCTTC
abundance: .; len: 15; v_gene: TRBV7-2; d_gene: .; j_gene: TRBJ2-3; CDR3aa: CASSLNRLATDTQYF; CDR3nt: TGTGCCAGCAGCTTAAATAGGCTAGCCACAGATACGCAGTATTTT
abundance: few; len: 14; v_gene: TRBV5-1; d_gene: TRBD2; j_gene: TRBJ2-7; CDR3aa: CASSLSSGSYEQYF; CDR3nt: TGCGCCAGCAGCTTGTCCAGCGGGAGTTACGAGCAGTACTTC
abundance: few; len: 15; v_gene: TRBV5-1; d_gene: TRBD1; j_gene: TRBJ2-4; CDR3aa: CASSLGTGGQNIQYF; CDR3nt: TGCGCCAGCAGCTTGGGAACAGGGGGCCAAAACATTCAGTACTTC
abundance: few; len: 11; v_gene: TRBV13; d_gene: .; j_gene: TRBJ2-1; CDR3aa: CASSEGFGQFF; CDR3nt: TGTGCCAGCAGCGAGGGGTTTGGGCAGTTCTTC
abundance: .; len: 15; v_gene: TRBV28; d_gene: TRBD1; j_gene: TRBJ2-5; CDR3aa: CASRRGTAAEETQYF; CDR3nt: TGTGCCAGCAGACGAGGGACAGCGGCGGAAGAGACCCAGTACTTC
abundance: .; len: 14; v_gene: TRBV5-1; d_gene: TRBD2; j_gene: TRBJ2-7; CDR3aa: CASSGGLADYEQYF; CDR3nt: TGCGCCAGCAGCGGGGGACTAGCGGACTACGAGCAGTACTTC
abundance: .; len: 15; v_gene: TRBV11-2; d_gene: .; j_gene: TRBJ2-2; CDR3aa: CASSLRASSTGELFF; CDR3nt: TGTGCCAGCAGCTTAAGGGCTAGTAGTACCGGGGAGCTGTTTTTT
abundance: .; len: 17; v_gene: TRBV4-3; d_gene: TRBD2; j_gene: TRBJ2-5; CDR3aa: CASSLGTSGAGKETQYF; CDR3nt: TGCGCCAGCAGCCTTGGGACTAGCGGAGCGGGTAAAGAGACCCAGTACTTC
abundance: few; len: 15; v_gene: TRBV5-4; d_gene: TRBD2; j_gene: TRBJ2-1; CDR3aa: CASSPQASGSHEQFF; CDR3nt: TGTGCCAGCAGCCCGCAGGCTAGCGGGAGCCATGAGCAGTTCTTC
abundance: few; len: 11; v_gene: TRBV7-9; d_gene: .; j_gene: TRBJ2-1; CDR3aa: CASSWDNEQFF; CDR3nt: TGTGCCAGCAGCTGGGATAATGAGCAGTTCTTC
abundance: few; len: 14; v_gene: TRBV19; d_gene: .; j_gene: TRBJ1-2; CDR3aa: CASSKDSLGYGYTF; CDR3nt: TGTGCCAGTTCCAAAGACAGTCTCGGCTATGGCTACACCTTC
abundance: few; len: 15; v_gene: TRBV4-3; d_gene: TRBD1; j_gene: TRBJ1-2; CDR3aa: CASSQGQGAFYGYTF; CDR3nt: TGCGCCAGCAGCCAGGGACAGGGGGCTTTCTATGGCTACACCTTC
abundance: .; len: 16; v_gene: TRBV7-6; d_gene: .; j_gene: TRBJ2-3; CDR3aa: CASSLRASSASDTQYF; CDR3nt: TGTGCCAGCAGCTTACGGGCCAGTTCCGCTTCAGATACGCAGTATTTT
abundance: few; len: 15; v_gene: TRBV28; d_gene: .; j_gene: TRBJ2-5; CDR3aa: CASTFADRVKETQYF; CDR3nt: TGTGCCAGCACCTTCGCAGACAGAGTAAAAGAGACCCAGTACTTC
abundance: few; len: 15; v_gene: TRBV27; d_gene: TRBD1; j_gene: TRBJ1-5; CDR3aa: CASSPQGATNQPQHF; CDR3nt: TGTGCCAGCAGTCCGCAGGGGGCCACCAATCAGCCCCAGCATTTT
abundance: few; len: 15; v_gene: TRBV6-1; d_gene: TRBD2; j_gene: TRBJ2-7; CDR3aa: CASSRRLAVAYEQYF; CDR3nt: TGTGCCAGCAGCCGCCGACTAGCGGTCGCCTACGAGCAGTACTTC
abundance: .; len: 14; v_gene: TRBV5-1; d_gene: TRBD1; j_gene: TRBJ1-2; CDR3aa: CASSRQGLNYGYTF; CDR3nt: TGCGCCAGCAGCCGACAGGGACTTAACTATGGCTACACCTTC
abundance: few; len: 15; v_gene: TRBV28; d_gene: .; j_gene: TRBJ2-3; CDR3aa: CASSVTSPSSDTQYF; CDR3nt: TGTGCCAGCAGTGTAACTAGCCCCTCATCTGATACGCAGTATTTT
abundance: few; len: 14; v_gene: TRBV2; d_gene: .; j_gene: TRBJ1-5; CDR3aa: CASSEAMPNQPQHF; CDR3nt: TGTGCCAGCAGTGAAGCGATGCCTAATCAGCCCCAGCATTTT
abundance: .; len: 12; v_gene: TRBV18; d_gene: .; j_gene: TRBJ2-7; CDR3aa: CASSPGSYEQYF; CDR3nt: TGTGCCAGCTCACCAGGTTCCTACGAGCAGTACTTC
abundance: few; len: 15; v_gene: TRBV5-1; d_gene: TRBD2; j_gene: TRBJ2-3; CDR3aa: CASSLGLAGSDTQYF; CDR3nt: TGCGCCAGCAGCTTGGGACTAGCGGGATCAGATACGCAGTATTTT
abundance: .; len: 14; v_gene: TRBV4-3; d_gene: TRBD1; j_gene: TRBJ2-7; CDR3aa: CASSVVDRVDEQYF; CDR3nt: TGCGCCAGCAGCGTAGTAGACAGGGTAGACGAGCAGTACTTC
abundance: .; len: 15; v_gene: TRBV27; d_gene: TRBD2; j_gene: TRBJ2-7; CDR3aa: CASSTTSGSRHEQYF; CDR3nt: TGTGCCAGCAGCACTACTAGCGGGAGTAGACACGAGCAGTACTTC
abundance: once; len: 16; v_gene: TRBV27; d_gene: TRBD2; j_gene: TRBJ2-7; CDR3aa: CASSPMGTSGSYEQYF; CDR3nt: TGTGCCAGCAGTCCCATGGGGACTAGCGGATCCTACGAGCAGTACTTC
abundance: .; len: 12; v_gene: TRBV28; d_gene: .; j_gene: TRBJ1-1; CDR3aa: CASSGIYTEAFF; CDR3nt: TGTGCCAGCAGCGGGATTTACACTGAAGCTTTCTTT
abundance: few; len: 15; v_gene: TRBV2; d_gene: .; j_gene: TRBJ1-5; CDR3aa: CASSVMGNSNQPQHF; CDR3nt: TGTGCCAGCAGTGTGATGGGGAATAGCAATCAGCCCCAGCATTTT
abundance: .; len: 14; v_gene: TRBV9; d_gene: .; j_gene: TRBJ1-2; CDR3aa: CASSVGSANYGYTF; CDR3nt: TGTGCCAGCAGCGTGGGATCCGCGAACTATGGCTACACCTTC
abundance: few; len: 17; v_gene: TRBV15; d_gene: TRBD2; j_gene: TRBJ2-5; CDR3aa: CATSRDWRTSGTETQYF; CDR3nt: TGTGCCACCAGCAGAGATTGGAGGACTAGCGGGACAGAGACCCAGTACTTC
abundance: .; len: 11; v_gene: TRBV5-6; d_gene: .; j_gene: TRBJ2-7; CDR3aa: CASSSFYEQYF; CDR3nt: TGTGCCAGCAGCTCGTTCTACGAGCAGTACTTC
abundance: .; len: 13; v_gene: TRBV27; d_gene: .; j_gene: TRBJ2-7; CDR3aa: CASKGGHSYEQYF; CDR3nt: TGTGCCAGCAAGGGTGGCCACTCCTACGAGCAGTACTTC
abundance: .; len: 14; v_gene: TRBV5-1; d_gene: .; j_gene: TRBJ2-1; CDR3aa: CASSLVPGTNEQFF; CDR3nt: TGCGCCAGCAGCTTGGTACCGGGAACCAATGAGCAGTTCTTC
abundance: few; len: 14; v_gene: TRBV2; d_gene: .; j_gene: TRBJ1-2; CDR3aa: CASSERGRTYGYTF; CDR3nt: TGTGCCAGCAGTGAACGGGGGAGGACATATGGCTACACCTTC
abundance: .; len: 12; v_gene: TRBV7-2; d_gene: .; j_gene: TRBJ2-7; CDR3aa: CASSLSNYEQYF; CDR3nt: TGTGCCAGCAGCCTATCGAACTACGAGCAGTACTTC
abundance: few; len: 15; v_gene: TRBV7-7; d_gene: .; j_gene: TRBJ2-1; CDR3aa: CASSSALTGRDEQFF; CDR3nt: TGTGCTAGCAGCTCCGCCCTAACAGGCCGCGATGAGCAGTTCTTC
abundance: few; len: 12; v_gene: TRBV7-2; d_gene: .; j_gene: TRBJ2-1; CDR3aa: CASSLSPDEQFF; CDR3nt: TGTGCCAGCAGCTTAAGCCCGGATGAGCAGTTCTTC
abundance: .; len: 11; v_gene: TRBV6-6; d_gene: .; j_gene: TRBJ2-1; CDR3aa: CASRINGEQFF; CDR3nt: TGTGCCAGCAGGATTAATGGTGAGCAGTTCTTC
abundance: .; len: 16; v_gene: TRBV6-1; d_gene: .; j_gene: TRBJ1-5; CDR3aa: CASSERGLEGNQPQHF; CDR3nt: TGTGCCAGCAGTGAAAGGGGGTTGGAGGGCAATCAGCCCCAGCATTTT
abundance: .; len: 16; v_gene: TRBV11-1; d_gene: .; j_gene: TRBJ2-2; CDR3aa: CASSSDYGPSGGELFF; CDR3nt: TGTGCCAGCAGCTCCGACTACGGGCCAAGCGGCGGGGAGCTGTTTTTT
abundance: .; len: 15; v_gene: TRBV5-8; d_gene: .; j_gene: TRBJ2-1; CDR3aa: CASSFLRGSYNEQFF; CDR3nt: TGTGCCAGCAGCTTCCTTAGAGGCTCCTACAATGAGCAGTTCTTC
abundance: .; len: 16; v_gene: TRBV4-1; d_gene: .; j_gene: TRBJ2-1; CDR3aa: CASSPVYLTGRDEQFF; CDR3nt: TGCGCCAGCAGCCCGGTCTACCTGACAGGGAGGGATGAGCAGTTCTTC
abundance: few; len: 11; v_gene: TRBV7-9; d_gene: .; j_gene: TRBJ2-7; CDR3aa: CASSAGFEQYF; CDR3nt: TGTGCCAGCAGCGCAGGGTTCGAGCAGTACTTC
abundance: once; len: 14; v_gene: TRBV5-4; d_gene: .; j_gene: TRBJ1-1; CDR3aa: CASSLTGGNTEAFF; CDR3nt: TGTGCCAGCAGCTTAACCGGGGGCAACACTGAAGCTTTCTTT
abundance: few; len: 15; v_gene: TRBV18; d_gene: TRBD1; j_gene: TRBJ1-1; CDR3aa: CASSPRQGENTEAFF; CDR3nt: TGTGCCAGCTCACCACGACAGGGCGAGAACACTGAAGCTTTCTTT
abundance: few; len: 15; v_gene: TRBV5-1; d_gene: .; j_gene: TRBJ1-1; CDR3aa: CASSPDGDKNTEAFF; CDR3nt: TGCGCCAGCAGCCCGGATGGGGATAAGAACACTGAAGCTTTCTTT
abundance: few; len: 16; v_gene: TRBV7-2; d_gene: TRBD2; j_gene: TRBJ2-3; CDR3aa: CASSLRLAGATDTQYF; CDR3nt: TGTGCCAGCAGCCTGCGACTAGCGGGAGCAACAGATACGCAGTATTTT